This T cell receptor beta chain comes out of a study of shared clonotypes between healthy human individuals. Study details: A couple of women and three men aged 18 to 49 made up the donors.

This clone came up a few times. Its matching antigen is unknown. Study-level results: Investigators expected sequencing depth to affect clonotype sharing among donors. The small donor group covered limited genetic and exposure diversity.

With V trimmed by 3 bases and J by 2 bases, 20 bases remained unmatched. The CDR3 extends over 20 amino acids. Germline loops: CDR1 SGHRS, CDR2 YFSETQ. Here immunoSEQ multiplex PCR was the method, and the copy in TCRdb shows in-frame clones only, minus some. This table holds about 510,000 clones, 70% to 80% found once. The TCR sequence derives from a woman aged 40 to 49 in good health. Some clones in this sample may be carry-over from other donors' samples. Input material: PBMCs. The chain links TRBV5-1 to TRBJ2-1, with 7 positions matching TRBD2. CDR3 bases: TGCGCCAGCAGCTCTGGGAGGGTGGCTAGCCCCGACTCAACCTACAATGAGCAGTTCTTC. Translation: CASSSGRVASPDSTYNEQFF. Full variable domain (missing parts from reference TRBV5-1 and TRBJ2-1): KAGVTQTPRYLIKTRGQQVTLSCSPISGHRSVSWYQQTPGQGLQFLFEYFSETQRNKGNFPGRFSGRQFSNSRSEMNVSTLELGDSALYLCASSSGRVASPDSTYNEQFFGPGTRLTVL.